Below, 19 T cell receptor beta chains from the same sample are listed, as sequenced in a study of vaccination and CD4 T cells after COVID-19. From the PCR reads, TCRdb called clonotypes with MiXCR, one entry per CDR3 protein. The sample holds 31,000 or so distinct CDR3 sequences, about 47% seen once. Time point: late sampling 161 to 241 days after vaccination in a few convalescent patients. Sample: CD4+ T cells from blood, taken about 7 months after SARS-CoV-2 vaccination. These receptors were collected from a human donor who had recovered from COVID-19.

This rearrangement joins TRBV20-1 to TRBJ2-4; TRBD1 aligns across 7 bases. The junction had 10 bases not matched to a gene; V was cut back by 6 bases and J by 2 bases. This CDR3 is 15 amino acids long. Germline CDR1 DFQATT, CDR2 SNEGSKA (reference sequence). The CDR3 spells CSANKTGSPKNIQYF. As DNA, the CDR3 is TGCAGTGCCAACAAGACAGGGTCACCCAAAAACATTCAGTACTTC.

DNA for the CDR3: TGTGCCAGCAGTAACCTCCGGACCGGGGGCGACGAGCAGTACTTC. Its protein product is CASSNLRTGGDEQYF. The V and J genes are TRBV6-1 and TRBJ2-7, with D possibly called TRBD1 or TRBD2 (6 bases each). Germline V gene data show CDR1 as MNHNS and CDR2 as SASEGT. This CDR3 spans 15 amino acids. V dropped 5 bases and J dropped 5 bases, with 19 bases sitting between them.

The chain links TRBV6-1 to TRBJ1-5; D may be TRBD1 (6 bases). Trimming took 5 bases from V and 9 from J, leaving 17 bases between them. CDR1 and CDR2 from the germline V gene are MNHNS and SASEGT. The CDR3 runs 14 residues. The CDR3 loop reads CASSKSDSPRPQHF. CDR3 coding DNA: TGTGCCAGCAGTAAATCGGACAGCCCCCGGCCCCAGCATTTT.

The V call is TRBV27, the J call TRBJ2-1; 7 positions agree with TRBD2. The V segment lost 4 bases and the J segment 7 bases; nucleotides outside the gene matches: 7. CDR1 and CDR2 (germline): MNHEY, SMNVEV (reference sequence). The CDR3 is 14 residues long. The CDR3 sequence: CASSWGGSLNEQFF. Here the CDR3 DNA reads TGTGCCAGCAGTTGGGGCGGGAGTCTGAATGAGCAGTTCTTC.

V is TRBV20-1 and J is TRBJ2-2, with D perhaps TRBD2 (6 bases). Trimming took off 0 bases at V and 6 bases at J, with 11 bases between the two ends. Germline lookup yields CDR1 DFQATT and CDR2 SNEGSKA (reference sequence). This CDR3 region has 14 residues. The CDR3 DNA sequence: TGCAGTGCTAGAGATCCCAGCGGGCCCGGGGAGCTGTTTTTT. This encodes CSARDPSGPGELFF.

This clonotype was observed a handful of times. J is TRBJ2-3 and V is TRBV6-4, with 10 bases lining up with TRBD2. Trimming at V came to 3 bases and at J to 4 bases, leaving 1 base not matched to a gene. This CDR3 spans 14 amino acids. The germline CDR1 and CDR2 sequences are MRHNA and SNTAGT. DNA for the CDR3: TGTGCCAGCAGTGAGCTAGCGGGAGCAGATACGCAGTATTTT. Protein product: CASSELAGADTQYF.

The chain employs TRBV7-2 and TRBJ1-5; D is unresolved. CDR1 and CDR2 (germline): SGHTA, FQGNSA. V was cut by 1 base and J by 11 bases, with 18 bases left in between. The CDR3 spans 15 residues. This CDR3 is CASSLDRYTYRAQHF. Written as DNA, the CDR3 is TGTGCCAGCAGCTTAGACCGCTACACCTATCGGGCCCAGCATTTT.

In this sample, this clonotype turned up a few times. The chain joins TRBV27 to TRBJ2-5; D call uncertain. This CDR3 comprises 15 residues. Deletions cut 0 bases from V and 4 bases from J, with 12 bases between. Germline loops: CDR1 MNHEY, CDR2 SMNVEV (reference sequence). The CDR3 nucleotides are TGTGCCAGCAGTTTATCGGGCGGTGGTGGAGAGACCCAGTACTTC. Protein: CASSLSGGGGETQYF.

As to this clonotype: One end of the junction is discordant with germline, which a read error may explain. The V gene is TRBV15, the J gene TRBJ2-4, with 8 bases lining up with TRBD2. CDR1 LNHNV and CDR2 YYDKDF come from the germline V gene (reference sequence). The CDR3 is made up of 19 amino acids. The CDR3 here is CATSRDITRSGTARDIQYF. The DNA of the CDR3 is TGCGCCACCAGCAGAGACATCACCCGTAGCGGGACGGCCCGGGACATTCAGTACTTC.

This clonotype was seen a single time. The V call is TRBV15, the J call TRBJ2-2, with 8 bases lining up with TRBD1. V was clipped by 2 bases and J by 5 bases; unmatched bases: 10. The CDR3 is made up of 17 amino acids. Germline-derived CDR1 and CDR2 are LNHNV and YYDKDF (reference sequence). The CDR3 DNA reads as TGTGCCACCAGCAGATCCCCGACAGGGGCGGGAACCGGGGAGCTGTTTTTT. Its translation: CATSRSPTGAGTGELFF.

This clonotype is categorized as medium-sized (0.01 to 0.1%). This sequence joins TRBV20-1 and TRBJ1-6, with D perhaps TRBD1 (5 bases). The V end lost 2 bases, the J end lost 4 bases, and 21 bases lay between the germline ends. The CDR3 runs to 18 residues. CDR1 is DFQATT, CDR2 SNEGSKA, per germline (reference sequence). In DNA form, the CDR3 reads TGCAGTGCTAGACGACCCCGAGCAGGGCCACCTTATAATTCACCCCTCCACTTT. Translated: CSARRPRAGPPYNSPLHF.

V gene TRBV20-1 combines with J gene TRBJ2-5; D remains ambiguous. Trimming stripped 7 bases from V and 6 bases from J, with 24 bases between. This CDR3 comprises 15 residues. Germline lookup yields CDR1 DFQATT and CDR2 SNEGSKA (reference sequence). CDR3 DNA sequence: TGCAGTGGCAGATCCCCGCTAGGTTTTTTGCAGACCCAGTACTTC. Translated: CSGRSPLGFLQTQYF.

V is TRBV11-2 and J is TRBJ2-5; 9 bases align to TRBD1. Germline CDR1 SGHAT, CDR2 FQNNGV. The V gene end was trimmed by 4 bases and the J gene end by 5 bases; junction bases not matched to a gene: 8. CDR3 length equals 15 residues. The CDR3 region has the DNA TGTGCCAGCAGCTACCGGGACAGGGAAGGCGAGACCCAGTACTTC. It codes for CASSYRDREGETQYF.

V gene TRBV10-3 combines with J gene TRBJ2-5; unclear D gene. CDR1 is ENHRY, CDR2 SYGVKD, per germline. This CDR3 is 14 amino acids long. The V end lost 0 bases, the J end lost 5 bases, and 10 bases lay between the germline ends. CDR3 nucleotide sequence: TGTGCCATCAGTGAGTCGGGTCGATCGGAGACCCAGTACTTC. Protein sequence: CAISESGRSETQYF.

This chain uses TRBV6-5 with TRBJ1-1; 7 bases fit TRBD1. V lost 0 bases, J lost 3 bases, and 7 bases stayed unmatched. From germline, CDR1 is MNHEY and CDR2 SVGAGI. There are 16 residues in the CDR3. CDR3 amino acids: CASSYSLTGPYTEAFF. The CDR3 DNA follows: TGTGCCAGCAGTTACTCGCTGACAGGGCCTTACACTGAAGCTTTCTTT.

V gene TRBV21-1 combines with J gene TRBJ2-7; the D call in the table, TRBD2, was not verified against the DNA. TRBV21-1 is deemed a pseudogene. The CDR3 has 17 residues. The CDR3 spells CASSPQRPPGRRYEQYF. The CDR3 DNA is TGTGCCAGCAGCCCACAAAGACCACCAGGGAGGAGGTACGAGCAGTACTTC.

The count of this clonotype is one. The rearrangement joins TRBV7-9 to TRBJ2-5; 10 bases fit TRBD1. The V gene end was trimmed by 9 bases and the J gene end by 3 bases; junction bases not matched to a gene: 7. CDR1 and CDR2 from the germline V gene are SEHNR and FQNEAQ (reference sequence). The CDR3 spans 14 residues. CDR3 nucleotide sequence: TGTGCCAGTACTCCCGGGACAGGGGAAGAGACCCAGTACTTC. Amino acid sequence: CASTPGTGEETQYF.

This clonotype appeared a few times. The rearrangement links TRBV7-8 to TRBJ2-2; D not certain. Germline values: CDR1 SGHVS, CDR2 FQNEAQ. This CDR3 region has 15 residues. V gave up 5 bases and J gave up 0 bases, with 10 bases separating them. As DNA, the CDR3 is TGTGCCAGCAGCCACTTACGGACGAACACCGGGGAGCTGTTTTTT. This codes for CASSHLRTNTGELFF.

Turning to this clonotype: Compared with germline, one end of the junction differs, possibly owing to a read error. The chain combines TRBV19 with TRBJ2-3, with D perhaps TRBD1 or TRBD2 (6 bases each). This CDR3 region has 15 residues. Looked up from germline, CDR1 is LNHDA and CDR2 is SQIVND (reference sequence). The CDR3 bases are TGTGCCAGTAGTGCCCCGGGGGCCCCCACATATACGCAGTATTTT. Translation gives CASSAPGAPTYTQYF.